The TCR beta chain under discussion was sequenced for a study of shared clonotypes between healthy human individuals. Across the study: A donor's plate count was three for CD4 naive and three for CD4 memory; CD8 naive had two and CD8 memory one.

Each subset's genomic DNA was split evenly across several immunoSEQ plates. Generated by immunoSEQ multiplex PCR, the TCRdb table keeps only in-frame clones and is missing some. Found here are about 1.1 million clones, 60% to 85% of them singletons; the top ten hold 0.89%. Trimming removed 1 base at V and 3 bases at J, with 7 bases between. This CDR3 is built from 13 residues. Germline lookup yields CDR1 SGHKS and CDR2 YYEKEE (reference sequence). This receptor was obtained from a man aged 18-30 years in good health. Some clones in this sample may be carry-over from other donors' samples. This chain uses TRBV5-5 with TRBJ1-2; D is unclear. Input material: memory CD4+ T cells from PBMCs. Indicated subset: CD45RA-negative fraction. The chain's CDR3 is CASSLLVDYGYTF. CDR3 nucleotides: TGTGCCAGCAGCTTGTTGGTCGACTATGGCTACACCTTC.